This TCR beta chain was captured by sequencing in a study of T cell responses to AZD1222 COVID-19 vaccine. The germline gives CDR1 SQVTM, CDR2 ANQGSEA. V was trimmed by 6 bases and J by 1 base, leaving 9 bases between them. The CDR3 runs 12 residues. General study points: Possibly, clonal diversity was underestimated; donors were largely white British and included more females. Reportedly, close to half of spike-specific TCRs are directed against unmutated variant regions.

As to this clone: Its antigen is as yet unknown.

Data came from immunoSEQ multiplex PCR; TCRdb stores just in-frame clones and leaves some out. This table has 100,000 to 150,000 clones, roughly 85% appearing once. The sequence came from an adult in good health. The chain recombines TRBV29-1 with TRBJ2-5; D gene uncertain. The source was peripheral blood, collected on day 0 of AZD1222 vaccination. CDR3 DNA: TGCAGCGTGGGTCTGCCCCAAGAGACCCAGTACTTC. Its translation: CSVGLPQETQYF.